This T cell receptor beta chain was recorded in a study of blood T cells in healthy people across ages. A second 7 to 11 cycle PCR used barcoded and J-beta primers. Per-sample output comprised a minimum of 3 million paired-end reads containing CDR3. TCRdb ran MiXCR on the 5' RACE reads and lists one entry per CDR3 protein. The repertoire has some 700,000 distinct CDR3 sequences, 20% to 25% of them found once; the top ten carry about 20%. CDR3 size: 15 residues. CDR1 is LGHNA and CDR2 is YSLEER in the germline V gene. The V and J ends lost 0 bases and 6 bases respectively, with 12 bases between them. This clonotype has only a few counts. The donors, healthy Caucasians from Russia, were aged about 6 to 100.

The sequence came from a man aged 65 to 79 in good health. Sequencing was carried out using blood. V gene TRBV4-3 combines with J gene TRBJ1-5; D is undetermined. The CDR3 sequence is CASSQDLAGGQPQHF. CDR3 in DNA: TGCGCCAGCAGCCAAGATCTGGCAGGAGGTCAGCCCCAGCATTTT.